This T cell receptor (beta chain) is from a study of early T cells in non-severe SARS-CoV-2 infection. Germline assignment: CDR1 SNHLY and CDR2 FYNNEI. CDR3 length: 15 residues. The V gene end was trimmed by 6 bases and the J gene end by 10 bases; junction bases not matched to a gene: 11. At least ten counts were recorded for this clonotype. In TCRdb, the 5' RACE reads were re-called with MiXCR into one record per CDR3 protein. Among roughly 58,000 distinct CDR3 sequences listed, approximately 12% were seen once. The V call is TRBV2, the J call TRBJ2-1, with TRBD2 identical over 11 bases. The sequence was obtained from an adult who was a healthcare worker with PCR-confirmed SARS-CoV-2 infection or an uninfected control (not recorded which). The sequenced sample was whole blood. In nucleotides, the CDR3 is TGTGCCAGCAGATCCTTCGGACTAGCGGGTGGGGAGCAGTTCTTC. It codes for CASRSFGLAGGEQFF.